The source of this T cell receptor (beta chain) is a study of T cells in tumors after PD-1 blockade. Study information: Some patients also took daily vismodegib 150 mg during anti-PD-1 treatment. Peripheral blood samples averaged 36,536 unique clonotypes and some 120,000 templates.

V trimming: 4 bases; J trimming: 0 bases; junction bases outside the gene matches: 10. Looked up from germline, CDR1 is MNHNS and CDR2 is SASEGT. The CDR3 contains 19 residues. Measured with immunoSEQ multiplex PCR; TCRdb has only the in-frame clones, and not every one. Of approximately 59,000 clones in the sample, around 80% were seen once. The rearrangement uses TRBV6-1 and TRBJ1-4, with 11 bases identical to TRBD1. The sample here was PBMCs, taken before anti-PD-1 treatment. The receptor comes from a human donor with basal cell carcinoma. The CDR3 here is CASSAGRTGGPATNEKLFF. CDR3 DNA: TGTGCCAGCAGTGCTGGTCGGACAGGGGGCCCGGCAACTAATGAAAAACTGTTTTTT.